The clone carrying this T cell receptor (beta chain) was seen repeatedly, ten times or more. No antigen is known for it. Library construction for TCR beta used iRepertoire HTBI primers and Arm-PCR of CDR3 regions. Using its own MiXCR run on the multiplex PCR reads, TCRdb lists one record per CDR3 protein. The data show about 560,000 distinct CDR3 sequences, about 16% seen once. CDR1 is DFQATT and CDR2 is SNEGSKA in the germline V gene (reference sequence). CDR3 length equals 14 residues. The V and J ends lost 2 bases and 6 bases, in that order; junction bases with no gene match: 8. This entry comes from a study of regulatory T cells in long-lasting Graves disease. Broader study findings: Only a small sample size was used, which may have cut accuracy. There were preferences for TRBV28, TRBJ1-2 and TRBJ2-5 in persistent disease.

Time point: newly diagnosed GD, antithyroid drugs for less than 3 months. PBMC-extracted RNA yielded the TCR library. One endocrinology department in Xi'an, China, was where patients came from. These data are also associated with another study on T cells in Graves' hyperthyroidism and ophthalmopathy. That study reports: The TCR CDR3 first-round RT-PCR relied on the HTBI primer set.

V is TRBV20-1 and J is TRBJ2-7, with 9 bases aligning to TRBD2. Sequencing used peripheral blood mononuclear cells (PBMCs), obtained at new diagnosis, from a patient treated with antithyroid drugs. This sequence was found in a man younger than 35 with Graves disease. CDR3 amino acids: CSARLAGGPFEQYF. CDR3 bases: TGCAGTGCTAGATTGGCGGGAGGGCCTTTCGAGCAGTACTTC.